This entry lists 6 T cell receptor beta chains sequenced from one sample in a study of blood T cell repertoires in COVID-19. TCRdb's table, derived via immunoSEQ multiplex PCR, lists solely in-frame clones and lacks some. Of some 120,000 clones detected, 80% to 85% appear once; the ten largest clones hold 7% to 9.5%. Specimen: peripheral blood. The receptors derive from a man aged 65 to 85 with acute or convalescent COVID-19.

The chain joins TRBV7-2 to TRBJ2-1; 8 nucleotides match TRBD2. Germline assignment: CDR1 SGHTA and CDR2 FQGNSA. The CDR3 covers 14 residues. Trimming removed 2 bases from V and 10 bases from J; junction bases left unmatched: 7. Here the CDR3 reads CASSLKAGVVEQFF. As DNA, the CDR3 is TGTGCCAGCAGCTTAAAAGCGGGAGTGGTAGAGCAGTTCTTC.

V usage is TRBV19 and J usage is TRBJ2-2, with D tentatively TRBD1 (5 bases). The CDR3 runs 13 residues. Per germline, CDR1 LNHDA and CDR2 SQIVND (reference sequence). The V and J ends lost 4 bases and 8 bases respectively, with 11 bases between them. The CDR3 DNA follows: TGTGCCAGTAGTACTGCAGGGCAGGGGGAGCTGTTTTTT. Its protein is CASSTAGQGELFF.

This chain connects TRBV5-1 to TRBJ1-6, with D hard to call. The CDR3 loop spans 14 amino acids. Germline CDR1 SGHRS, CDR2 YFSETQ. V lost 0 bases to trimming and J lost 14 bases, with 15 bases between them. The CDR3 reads CASSLGQDFGALHF. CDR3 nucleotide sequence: TGCGCCAGCAGCTTGGGCCAGGACTTTGGGGCCCTCCACTTT. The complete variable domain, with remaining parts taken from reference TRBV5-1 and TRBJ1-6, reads KAGVTQTPRYLIKTRGQQVTLSCSPISGHRSVSWYQQTPGQGLQFLFEYFSETQRNKGNFPGRFSGRQFSNSRSEMNVSTLELGDSALYLCASSLGQDFGALHFGNGTRLTVT.

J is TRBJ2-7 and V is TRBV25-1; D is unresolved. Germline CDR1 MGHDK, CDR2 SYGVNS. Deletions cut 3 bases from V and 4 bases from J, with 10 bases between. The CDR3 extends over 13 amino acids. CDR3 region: CASSDPGRYEQYF. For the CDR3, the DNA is TGTGCCAGCAGTGATCCAGGAAGGTACGAGCAGTACTTC.

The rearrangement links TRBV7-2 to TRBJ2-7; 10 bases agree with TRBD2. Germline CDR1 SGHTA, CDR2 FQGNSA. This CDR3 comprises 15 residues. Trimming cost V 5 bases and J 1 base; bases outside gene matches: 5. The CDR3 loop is CASSPQRGGSYEQYF. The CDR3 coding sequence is TGTGCCAGCAGCCCTCAGCGGGGGGGTTCCTACGAGCAGTACTTC. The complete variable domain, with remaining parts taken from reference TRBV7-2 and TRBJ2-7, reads GAGVSQSPSNKVTEKGKDVELRCDPISGHTALYWYRQSLGQGLEFLIYFQGNSAPDKSGLPSDRFSAERTGGSVSTLTIQRTQQEDSAVYLCASSPQRGGSYEQYFGPGTRLTVT.

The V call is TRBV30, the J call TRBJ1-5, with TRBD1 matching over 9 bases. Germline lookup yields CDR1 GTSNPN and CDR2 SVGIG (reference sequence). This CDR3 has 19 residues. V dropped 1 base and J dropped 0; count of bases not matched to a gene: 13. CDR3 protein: CAWSAPGTGIQYSNQPQHF. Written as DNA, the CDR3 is TGTGCCTGGAGTGCGCCCGGGACAGGGATCCAGTATAGCAATCAGCCCCAGCATTTT.